This T cell receptor beta chain comes out of a study of pediatric ulcerative colitis. Germline CDR1 MNHNS, CDR2 SASEGT. V was clipped by 1 base and J by 9 bases; unmatched bases: 6. The CDR3 covers 15 residues. At colonoscopy, a blood sample was also collected. Sequencing was performed with immunoSEQ multiplex PCR; in TCRdb, only in-frame clones are kept and a portion is missing. The sample records tens of thousands of clones, approximately 87% being singletons. The chain combines TRBV6-1 with TRBJ2-1, with 10 bases lining up with TRBD2. Material: blood. The receptor comes from a girl aged 5-17 years with moderate ulcerative colitis. CDR3 protein: CASSEELAGAGEQFF. The CDR3 region has the DNA TGTGCCAGCAGTGAAGAGCTAGCGGGAGCGGGTGAGCAGTTCTTC.